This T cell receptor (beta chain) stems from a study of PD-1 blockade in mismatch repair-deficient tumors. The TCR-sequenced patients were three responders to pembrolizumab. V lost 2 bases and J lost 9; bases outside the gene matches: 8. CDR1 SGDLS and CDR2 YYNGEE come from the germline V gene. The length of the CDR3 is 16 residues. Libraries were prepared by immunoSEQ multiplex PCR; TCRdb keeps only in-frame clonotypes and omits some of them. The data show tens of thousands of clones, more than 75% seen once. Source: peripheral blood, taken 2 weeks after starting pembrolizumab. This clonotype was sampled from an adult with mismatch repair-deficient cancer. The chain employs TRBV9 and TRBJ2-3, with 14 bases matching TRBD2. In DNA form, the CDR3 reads TGTGCCAGCAGCGTGGGACTAGCGGGAGTGAAGGAGACGCAGTATTTT. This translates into CASSVGLAGVKETQYF.